The 16 T cell receptor beta chains listed next were all sequenced from one sample in a study of blood T cell repertoires in COVID-19. TCRdb's copy holds only in-frame clones and misses some; the assay was immunoSEQ multiplex PCR. The table includes hundreds of thousands of clones, 87% detected once. Sequencing was done on a sample of peripheral blood. Receptors originate from a woman between 50 and 59 years old with COVID-19, enrolled during active disease.

This chain links TRBV27 with TRBJ1-5; TRBD1 matches 7 bases. Trimming at V came to 5 bases and at J to 3 bases, leaving 4 bases not matched to a gene. The CDR3 extends over 14 amino acids. CDR1 is MNHEY and CDR2 is SMNVEV in the germline V gene (reference sequence). The CDR3 loop reads CASSPGQDNQPQHF. CDR3 nucleotides: TGTGCCAGCAGTCCCGGACAGGACAATCAGCCCCAGCATTTT.

The chain carries TRBV9 and TRBJ2-1; 12 bases match TRBD2. The trim removed 4 bases at V and 10 bases at J, leaving 9 bases unmatched. CDR3 length equals 15 residues. Germline-derived CDR1 and CDR2 are SGDLS and YYNGEE. The CDR3 protein is CASSPRLAGVWEQFF. The CDR3 region has the DNA TGTGCCAGCAGCCCCCGACTAGCGGGAGTCTGGGAGCAGTTCTTC.

The rearrangement joins TRBV27 to TRBJ2-7; TRBD1 matches 10 bases. The CDR3 sequence is 16 residues long. Germline values: CDR1 MNHEY, CDR2 SMNVEV (reference sequence). J was trimmed by 6 bases and V by 3 bases; bases with no gene match: 11. The CDR3 sequence is CASSFHTGTGVSEQYF. The CDR3 DNA reads TGTGCCAGCAGTTTCCACACCGGGACAGGGGTCTCCGAGCAGTACTTC.

The CDR3 region has the DNA TGTGCCAGCTCACCAACGACAGGGGGCAATCAGCCCCAGCATTTT. Its translation is CASSPTTGGNQPQHF. The gene calls are TRBV18 and TRBJ1-5, with 8 bases aligning to TRBD1. Germline trimming cut 2 bases from V and 2 bases from J; bases unmatched to any gene: 2. Germline loops: CDR1 KGHSH, CDR2 LQKENI. The CDR3 length is 15 residues.

The chain recombines TRBV7-9 with TRBJ2-1, with D maybe TRBD2 (5 bases). The CDR3 is made up of 17 amino acids. CDR1 is SEHNR, CDR2 FQNEAQ, per germline (reference sequence). V was clipped by 3 bases and J by 6 bases, with 21 bases between them. Here the CDR3 reads CASSFLGGSLLFNEQFF. The CDR3 DNA sequence: TGTGCCAGCAGCTTCCTCGGAGGCTCCCTCTTATTCAATGAGCAGTTCTTC.

This chain uses TRBV14 with TRBJ2-5; TRBD1 matches 9 bases. The CDR3 totals 16 residues. V lost 4 bases to trimming and J lost 5 bases; unmatched junction nucleotides: 11. CDR1 and CDR2 (germline): SGHDN, FVKESK. The CDR3 spells CASSRGQGIKLETQYF. Written as DNA, the CDR3 is TGTGCCAGCAGCCGCGGACAGGGGATTAAATTGGAGACCCAGTACTTC.

This chain links TRBV12-5 with TRBJ2-2; D is unresolved. The CDR3 length is 11 residues. V gave up 3 bases and J gave up 7 bases, with 3 bases separating them. Germline V gene sequence: CDR1 LGHNT, CDR2 FRNRAP. The DNA for the CDR3 is TGTGCTAGTGGTTTTTACGGGGAGCTGTTTTTT. It is translated as CASGFYGELFF.

The rearrangement uses TRBV7-9 and TRBJ2-2, with D possibly TRBD1 on 6 matching bases. This CDR3 spans 15 amino acids. The V end was cut by 5 bases, the J end by 0 bases, with 10 bases between. Germline values: CDR1 SEHNR, CDR2 FQNEAQ (reference sequence). The CDR3 nucleotides are TGTGCCAGCAGCGCCCGGACAGCGAACACCGGGGAGCTGTTTTTT. It codes for CASSARTANTGELFF.

The chain employs TRBV4-3 and TRBJ2-7; D might be TRBD1 (6 bases). Trimming cost V 0 bases and J 0 bases, with 12 bases left between them. The germline V gene encodes CDR1 LGHNA and CDR2 YSLEER. The CDR3 totals 16 residues. CDR3 bases: TGCGCCAGCAGCCAAGATTTAGGACAGTCCTCCTACGAGCAGTACTTC. Amino acid sequence: CASSQDLGQSSYEQYF.

The chain combines TRBV7-6 with TRBJ2-1, with 10 nucleotides matching TRBD2. This CDR3 comprises 19 residues. Germline V gives CDR1 SGHVS, CDR2 FNYEAQ. V was clipped by 2 bases and J by 0 bases; unmatched bases: 10. The CDR3 DNA reads as TGTGCCAGCAGCTTATACCTAGCGGGGGTCGAGAGCTCCTACAATGAGCAGTTCTTC. Residues: CASSLYLAGVESSYNEQFF.

V is TRBV27 and J is TRBJ2-4; possible D gene TRBD2, 6 bases. CDR3 size: 16 residues. The V end was cut by 5 bases, the J end by 3 bases, with 17 bases between. The germline gives CDR1 MNHEY, CDR2 SMNVEV (reference sequence). The CDR3 DNA sequence: TGTGCCAGCAGTACTTGGAGCGGGTCAAGCAAAAACATTCAGTACTTC. Protein sequence: CASSTWSGSSKNIQYF.

The chain links TRBV2 to TRBJ2-7; tentative D call: TRBD2 (5 bases). The CDR3 covers 11 residues. Trimming pared 4 bases from V and 6 bases from J, leaving 7 bases between. CDR1 and CDR2 (germline): SNHLY, FYNNEI. The CDR3 sequence is CASSGRVEQYF. Here the CDR3 DNA reads TGTGCCAGCAGTGGGCGGGTCGAGCAGTACTTC.

V usage is TRBV29-1 and J usage is TRBJ2-7; D unclear. The CDR3 length is 12 residues. V lost 5 bases to trimming and J lost 2 bases, with 10 bases between them. Germline loops: CDR1 SQVTM, CDR2 ANQGSEA. The CDR3 reads CSVQSGTYEQYF. In DNA, the CDR3 is TGCAGCGTTCAATCAGGTACCTACGAGCAGTACTTC.

J is TRBJ2-1 and V is TRBV15, with 13 bases lining up with TRBD2. Per germline, CDR1 LNHNV and CDR2 YYDKDF (reference sequence). J lost 8 bases, V lost 0 bases, and 4 bases had no gene match. CDR3 length equals 16 residues. The CDR3 region is CATSRDGLAGEDEQFF. CDR3 DNA: TGTGCCACCAGCAGAGATGGACTAGCGGGAGAGGATGAGCAGTTCTTC.

V is TRBV3-1 (or the pseudogene TRBV3-2) and J is TRBJ1-5; 8 nucleotides agree with TRBD1. Unmatched junction bases numbered 5, after V lost 4 bases and J lost 3 bases. The CDR3 sequence is 15 residues long. Germline-derived CDR1 and CDR2 are LGHDT and YNNKEL (reference sequence). CDR3 protein: CASSLMTGDNQPQHF. The CDR3 DNA reads as TGTGCCAGCAGCCTTATGACAGGGGACAATCAGCCCCAGCATTTT.

V is TRBV3-1 (or the pseudogene TRBV3-2) and J is TRBJ1-6; a possible D gene is TRBD1 (6 bases). The CDR3 covers 14 residues. Trimming shortened V by 3 bases and J by 13 bases, and 16 bases separated the two germline ends. The germline gives CDR1 LGHDT, CDR2 YNNKEL (reference sequence). The CDR3 sequence is CASSQTGPALPLHF. The CDR3 region has the DNA TGTGCCAGCAGCCAGACAGGCCCGGCTCTCCCCCTCCACTTT.